This T cell receptor (beta chain) was recorded in a study of shared clonotypes between healthy human individuals. Data came from immunoSEQ multiplex PCR; TCRdb stores just in-frame clones and leaves some out. The sample holds about 580,000 clones, roughly 98% seen once. Trimming took 4 bases from V and 4 from J, leaving 26 bases between them. This CDR3 is 18 amino acids long. The germline V gene encodes CDR1 SGDLS and CDR2 YYNGEE. Note on this clone: What it binds is not known.

Overall study results and limits: Expectations were that clonotype sharing among donors would be affected by sequencing depth. Despite large depth, sorted-subset datasets appeared incompletely sequenced. Of the naive CD4 clonotypes, roughly 5% were shared across a few donors.

CD45RO-negative, CCR7-selected cells formed the naive CD8 fraction, which excluded terminally differentiated effector memory CD45RA+ cells. This receptor was taken from a man aged 30 to 39 in good health. The sequenced sample was naive CD8+ T cells sorted from blood. The chain uses TRBV9 and TRBJ1-2, with a possible D match to TRBD1 (5 bases). The CDR3 spells CASSHGGITLSGPYGYTF. CDR3 coding DNA: TGTGCCAGCAGCCATGGAGGGATCACGCTATCAGGGCCCTATGGCTACACCTTC. The full variable domain, in which reference TRBV9 and TRBJ1-2 provide the parts outside the CDR3, is DSGVTQTPKHLITATGQRVTLRCSPRSGDLSVYWYQQSLDQGLQFLIQYYNGEERAKGNILERFSAQQFPDLHSELNLSSLELGDSALYFCASSHGGITLSGPYGYTFGSGTRLTVV.